These 18 T cell receptor beta chains originate from one sample sequenced in a study of OX40 agonist ivuxolimab in advanced cancers. Generated by immunoSEQ multiplex PCR, the TCRdb table keeps only in-frame clones and is missing some. The table records about 31,000 clones, roughly 90% of them present only once. The sequencing used CD4+ or CD8+ T cells sorted from blood, collected in a trial of the OX40 agonist ivuxolimab. The receptors were gathered from an adult with an advanced solid tumor such as melanoma, head and neck, liver or kidney cancer.

The J gene is TRBJ1-2, the V gene TRBV10-3; no definite D call. CDR1 ENHRY and CDR2 SYGVKD come from the germline V gene. The CDR3 runs 12 residues. Trimming took off 2 bases at V and 7 bases at J, with 8 bases between the two ends. CDR3 residues: CAISERVRGYTF. In DNA form, the CDR3 reads TGTGCCATCAGTGAGAGGGTACGTGGCTACACCTTC.

In regard to this clone: The germline gene is not matched at one end of the junction; a read error may be the cause. This chain links TRBV27 with TRBJ2-7; tentatively, D is TRBD1 (6 bases). The CDR3 extends over 12 amino acids. Per the germline V gene, CDR1 is MNHEY and CDR2 is SMNVEV (reference sequence). The CDR3: CASSLSGDNPFF. For the CDR3, the DNA is TGTGCCAGCAGTTTATCTGGGGACAACCCCTTCTTC.

V usage is TRBV5-6 and J usage is TRBJ2-7; D may be TRBD1 (6 bases). Trimming cost V 3 bases and J 0 bases, with 13 bases left between them. The CDR3 sequence is 15 residues long. From germline, CDR1 is SGHDT and CDR2 YYEEEE. The CDR3 sequence: CASSSPGQSSYEQYF. In DNA form, the CDR3 reads TGTGCCAGCAGCTCGCCGGGACAAAGCTCCTACGAGCAGTACTTC.

Only one count was recorded for this clone. The chain has TRBV27 and TRBJ2-7, with D hard to call. The V gene's germline CDR1 is MNHEY and CDR2 SMNVEV (reference sequence). This CDR3 has 13 residues. V was shortened by 3 bases and J by 0 bases, with 6 bases between the two germline ends. CDR3 DNA: TGTGCCAGCAGTTTTTCCCCCTCCTACGAGCAGTACTTC. As protein: CASSFSPSYEQYF.

The chain is built from TRBV7-6 and TRBJ2-7; D gene unclear. The V end was cut by 1 base, the J end by 2 bases, with 15 bases between. This CDR3 is built from 16 residues. Germline assignment: CDR1 SGHVS and CDR2 FNYEAQ. This CDR3 is CASSLERPPLTYEQYF. CDR3 in DNA: TGTGCCAGCAGCTTAGAAAGGCCCCCCTTAACCTACGAGCAGTACTTC.

The genes are TRBV5-1 and TRBJ2-5; possibly TRBD1 for D (6 bases). The V gene's germline CDR1 is SGHRS and CDR2 YFSETQ. V was shortened by 0 bases and J by 0 bases, with 9 bases between the two germline ends. The CDR3 totals 15 residues. The chain's CDR3 is CASSLGQEYQETQYF. The CDR3 DNA is TGCGCCAGCAGCTTGGGACAGGAGTACCAAGAGACCCAGTACTTC.

This clone appeared once. This sequence joins TRBV27 and TRBJ2-7; 8 bases align to TRBD1. The trim removed 5 bases at V and 2 bases at J, leaving 5 bases unmatched. Germline V gene lookup returns CDR1 MNHEY and CDR2 SMNVEV (reference sequence). The CDR3 is made up of 14 amino acids. The CDR3 loop reads CASSGQGIAYEQYF. In DNA form, the CDR3 reads TGTGCCAGCAGTGGACAGGGTATTGCCTACGAGCAGTACTTC.

This chain's CDR3 is CASSTGQGYEQYF. The CDR3 bases are TGTGCCAGCAGCACTGGACAGGGCTACGAGCAGTACTTC. V is TRBV5-4 and J is TRBJ2-7, with 8 bases identical to TRBD1. CDR1 is SGHNT and CDR2 is YYREEE in the germline V gene (reference sequence). Trimming cost V 4 bases and J 3 bases; bases outside gene matches: 3. The CDR3 sequence is 13 residues long.

The chain recombines TRBV27 with TRBJ1-5, with D hard to call. The CDR3 is 14 amino acids. Trimming shortened V by 3 bases and J by 7 bases, and 13 bases separated the two germline ends. CDR1 MNHEY and CDR2 SMNVEV come from the germline V gene (reference sequence). The CDR3 protein is CASSFGGSGQPQHF. Here the CDR3 DNA reads TGTGCCAGCAGTTTTGGAGGGTCTGGCCAGCCCCAGCATTTT.

In regard to this clone: An end of the junction differs from the germline gene, which may be a read error. This same CDR3 is encoded by further DNA sequences in the sample. The chain carries TRBV5-6 and TRBJ2-7, with 7 bases fitting TRBD2. Germline values: CDR1 SGHDT, CDR2 YYEEEE. The CDR3 is made up of 17 amino acids. CDR3 bases: TGCGCCAGCAGATGGGCAGGAAGTCTAGCGGATTCCTACGAGCAGTACTTC. As protein: CASRWAGSLADSYEQYF.

The chain joins TRBV15 to TRBJ2-2; maybe TRBD2 (6 bases). The CDR3 runs 18 residues. Germline V gene data show CDR1 as LNHNV and CDR2 as YYDKDF (reference sequence). Trimming took 1 base from V and 4 from J, leaving 19 bases between them. The CDR3 DNA sequence: TGTGCCACCAGCAGAGTAACTATCGGGAGCCTTACCACCGGGGAGCTGTTTTTT. Protein: CATSRVTIGSLTTGELFF. Based on the CDR3 plus reference TRBV15 and TRBJ2-2, the full variable domain is DAMVIQNPRYQVTQFGKPVTLSCSQTLNHNVMYWYQQKSSQAPKLLFHYYDKDFNNEADTPDNFQSRRPNTSFCFLDIRSPGLGDTAMYLCATSRVTIGSLTTGELFFGEGSRLTVL.

CDR3 in amino acids: CASSHESAPEAFF. As DNA, the CDR3 is TGCGCCAGCAGCCACGAGAGCGCCCCTGAAGCTTTCTTT. The rearrangement uses TRBV4-3 and TRBJ1-1; the D is unclear. The CDR3 has 13 residues. V was pared by 3 bases and J by 6 bases, with 11 bases between. Germline V gene sequence: CDR1 LGHNA, CDR2 YSLEER.

The gene calls are TRBV19 and TRBJ2-1, with 9 bases that match TRBD1. Unmatched junction bases numbered 8, after V lost 5 bases and J lost 3 bases. Looked up from germline, CDR1 is LNHDA and CDR2 is SQIVND (reference sequence). The length of the CDR3 is 16 residues. The CDR3 bases are TGTGCCAGTAGTGTGGGACAGGGACCCATCTACAATGAGCAGTTCTTC. Translating it yields CASSVGQGPIYNEQFF.

The sample holds one count of this clone. The rearrangement joins TRBV28 to TRBJ2-7; 11 bases are shared with TRBD1. With V trimmed by 5 bases and J by 3 bases, 3 bases remained unmatched. Germline CDR1 reads MDHEN; CDR2 reads SYDVKM. The CDR3 contains 14 residues. The CDR3 DNA sequence: TGTGCCAGCAGTACCGGGACAGGGGGCTACGAGCAGTACTTC. The encoded protein is CASSTGTGGYEQYF.

The CDR3 nucleotides read TGTGCCAGCAGCTCCACCGGGGAGCTGTTTTTT. It encodes CASSSTGELFF. This chain connects TRBV7-3 to TRBJ2-2, with D hard to call. CDR3 length: 11 amino acids. CDR1 is SGHTA, CDR2 FQGTGA, per germline. Trimming pared 4 bases from V and 4 bases from J, leaving 1 base between.

This chain's CDR3 is CASSSGGALAGGSYEQYF. CDR3 coding DNA: TGTGCCAGCAGCTCGGGGGGGGCACTAGCGGGAGGATCCTACGAGCAGTACTTC. This sequence joins TRBV11-3 and TRBJ2-7, with TRBD2 identical over 12 bases. CDR1 is SGHNT, CDR2 YENEEA, per germline. This CDR3 is built from 18 residues. V lost 4 bases, J lost 1 base, and 11 bases stayed unmatched.

This clone showed up just once. This chain joins TRBV11-2 and TRBJ2-5; no reliable D call. With 4 bases removed from V and 5 bases from J, the gap between germline ends came to 14 bases. The CDR3 is made up of 14 amino acids. CDR1 is SGHAT, CDR2 FQNNGV, per germline. CDR3 residues: CASSSHAARETQYF. The CDR3, as DNA: TGTGCCAGCAGCTCCCACGCGGCACGGGAGACCCAGTACTTC.

Within the sample, this clone is medium-sized. V usage is TRBV6-6 and J usage is TRBJ1-5; TRBD1 aligns across 9 bases. The germline V gene has CDR1 MNHNY and CDR2 SVGAGI (reference sequence). J was trimmed by 7 bases and V by 5 bases; bases with no gene match: 9. The CDR3 contains 15 residues. The CDR3 protein is CASSQQGASEQPQHF. Written as DNA, the CDR3 is TGTGCCAGCAGTCAACAGGGGGCCTCAGAACAGCCCCAGCATTTT.